This TCR beta chain was found in a study of shared clonotypes between healthy human individuals. At a deep level, the assay was run. DNA input for the unsorted PBMC replicate PCRs was approximately 0.3 ug, 30,000 or so T cell genomes. Assay used: immunoSEQ multiplex PCR; TCRdb lists only in-frame clones, some missing. This table holds about 490,000 clones, around 73% found once. With regard to this clone: The antigen is not known.

Whole-study results and caveats: Clonotype sharing among donors likely depends on sequencing depth. The genetic and exposure-history diversity represented was limited by few donors.

The ends lost 2 bases at V and 0 bases at J; junction bases unmatched: 2. This CDR3 comprises 16 residues. CDR1 and CDR2 (germline): SGHRS, YFSETQ. The clonotype was recovered from a woman between 40 and 50 years old in good health. Some clones in this sample may be carry-over from other donors' samples. The chain is built from TRBV5-1 and TRBJ2-2, with TRBD2 matching over 9 bases. The sequencing input was PBMCs. In DNA form, the CDR3 reads TGCGCCAGCAGCTTAGGACTAGCGTCGAACACCGGGGAGCTGTTTTTT. Amino acids: CASSLGLASNTGELFF.